Each of the 12 T cell receptor beta chains below was sequenced from the same sample in a study of tumor and adjacent non-tumor tissue in lung cancer. TCRbeta libraries were built with three rounds of nested PCR, modified from ARM-PCR. Each CDR3 protein gets one entry after TCRdb re-called the multiplex PCR reads with MiXCR. The repertoire has fewer than 130,000 distinct CDR3 sequences, nearly 85% of them found once; the top ten carry about 22%. This sample's RNA came from whole unsorted tissue. The sample was lung tumor tissue. The receptors were gathered from a man aged 70-80 years with non-small cell lung cancer.

Details on this clonotype: A much more abundant neighbour one base away suggests this may be a read error. The chain has TRBV5-4 and TRBJ2-2; the match to TRBD2 covers 8 bases. Germline V gives CDR1 SGHNT, CDR2 YYREEE (reference sequence). The CDR3 loop spans 15 amino acids. Trimming removed 6 bases from V and 1 base from J; junction bases left unmatched: 5. The CDR3 sequence is CASNVSGVNTGELFF. CDR3 sequence (DNA): TGTGCCAGCAACGTTAGCGGGGTGAACACCGGGGAGCTGTTTTTT.

To note about this clonotype: This CDR3 fails to terminate in the conserved phenylalanine or tryptophan, so it likely reflects a read error. The CDR3: CASSGLAGDNIGELFS. CDR3 DNA sequence: TGTGCCAGCAGTGGGCTAGCGGGGGACAACATCGGGGAGCTGTTTTCT. The chain couples TRBV28 to TRBJ2-2; 10 bases match TRBD2. Germline lookup yields CDR1 MDHEN and CDR2 SYDVKM. The CDR3 has 16 amino acids.

The chain recombines TRBV12-3 or TRBV12-4 with TRBJ2-5; 10 nucleotides match TRBD2. The length of the CDR3 is 15 residues. The CDR3 DNA sequence: TGTGCATGCATCGGGCTAGCGGGAGTGGTGGAGACCCAGTACTTC. Residues: CACIGLAGVVETQYF.

A word on this clonotype: A much larger clone differs by one base, so this may be a read error. V and J are TRBV20-1 and TRBJ2-7; 8 bases fit TRBD2. Germline loops: CDR1 DFQATT, CDR2 SNEGSKA (reference sequence). This CDR3 is built from 14 residues. CDR3 coding DNA: TGCCGAGGCACCGTAGCGGGGAGTCACTACGAGCAGTACTTC. Translating it yields CRGTVAGSHYEQYF.

The count of this clonotype is one. This likely comes from a read error, as the CDR3 has no conserved phenylalanine or tryptophan at its end. The chain employs TRBV29-1 and TRBJ2-7; TRBD2 might be the D (5 bases). Per germline, CDR1 SQVTM and CDR2 ANQGSEA. This CDR3 is built from 11 residues. CDR3 amino acids: CRVSREYEQYL. The CDR3 nucleotides read TGCAGGGTGAGTAGGGAGTACGAGCAGTACCTC.

This clonotype was seen at least ten times. J is TRBJ2-1 and V is TRBV29-1; D unclear. Trimming took 2 bases from V and 12 from J, leaving 14 bases between them. CDR1 and CDR2 from the germline V gene are SQVTM and ANQGSEA. This CDR3 is 12 amino acids long. CDR3 residues: CSVEYGPDAQFF. The CDR3, as DNA: TGCAGCGTTGAATACGGACCCGACGCGCAGTTCTTC.

As regards this clonotype: This may stem from a read error, because a much larger clone lies one nucleotide away. The V call is TRBV20-1, the J call TRBJ1-5; unclear D gene. Germline lookup yields CDR1 DFQATT and CDR2 SNEGSKA (reference sequence). Trimming removed 0 bases from V and 4 bases from J, with 10 bases in between. CDR3 size: 14 residues. The CDR3, as DNA: TGCAGTGCTAGAGATTTTGGAGCGAATCAGCCCCAGCATTTT. Its protein is CSARDFGANQPQHF.

In DNA, the CDR3 is TGTGCCAGCAGTGAATCGGCAACCAACTATGGCTACACCTTC. Translation: CASSESATNYGYTF. The chain employs TRBV25-1 and TRBJ1-2, with D hard to call. Trimming left V 1 base short and J 2 bases short, with 8 bases between. This CDR3 comprises 14 residues. The V gene's germline CDR1 is MGHDK and CDR2 SYGVNS.

V and J are TRBV11-2 and TRBJ2-7; D is possibly TRBD1 (6 bases). This CDR3 has 16 amino acids. V shed 6 bases and J shed 4 bases, with 22 bases lying between them. Looked up from germline, CDR1 is SGHAT and CDR2 is FQNNGV. CDR3 region: CASSLPAGTPTYEQYF. CDR3 DNA sequence: TGTGCCAGCAGTCTCCCCGCCGGGACACCAACGTACGAGCAGTACTTC.

There are a few counts of this clonotype. J is TRBJ2-7 and V is TRBV4-2; 7 nucleotides agree with TRBD1. This CDR3 has 14 amino acids. The germline V gene has CDR1 LGHNA and CDR2 YNFKEQ. V shed 1 base and J 13 bases; nucleotides not matched to a gene: 13. CDR3 in amino acids: CASSQGQGLYGQYF. The DNA for the CDR3 is TGTGCCAGCAGCCAAGGACAGGGTCTTTACGGGCAATACTTC.

A note on this clonotype: No conserved phenylalanine or tryptophan ends this CDR3, so it is likely a read error. The DNA is left out, because the CDR3 cannot be placed on it with certainty; the CDR3 is given as TCRdb lists it. The chain is built from TRBV6-2 or TRBV6-3 and TRBJ1-5. Germline assignment: CDR1 MNHEY and CDR2 SVGEGT. The CDR3 has 13 residues if both end residues are counted. The CDR3 sequence is CASSSQGSQPQHS.

As to this clonotype: No conserved phenylalanine or tryptophan is present at the end of the CDR3, so a read error is the likely explanation. This rearrangement joins TRBV6-5 to TRBJ2-7; D is possibly TRBD2 (6 bases). The germline V gene encodes CDR1 MNHEY and CDR2 SVGAGI. Deletions cut 11 bases from V and 4 bases from J, with 24 bases between. This CDR3 contains 15 residues. The chain's CDR3 is CAVERILAGSYEQYL. CDR3 nucleotide sequence: TGTGCCGTCGAAAGGATACTAGCAGGTTCTTACGAGCAGTACCTC.